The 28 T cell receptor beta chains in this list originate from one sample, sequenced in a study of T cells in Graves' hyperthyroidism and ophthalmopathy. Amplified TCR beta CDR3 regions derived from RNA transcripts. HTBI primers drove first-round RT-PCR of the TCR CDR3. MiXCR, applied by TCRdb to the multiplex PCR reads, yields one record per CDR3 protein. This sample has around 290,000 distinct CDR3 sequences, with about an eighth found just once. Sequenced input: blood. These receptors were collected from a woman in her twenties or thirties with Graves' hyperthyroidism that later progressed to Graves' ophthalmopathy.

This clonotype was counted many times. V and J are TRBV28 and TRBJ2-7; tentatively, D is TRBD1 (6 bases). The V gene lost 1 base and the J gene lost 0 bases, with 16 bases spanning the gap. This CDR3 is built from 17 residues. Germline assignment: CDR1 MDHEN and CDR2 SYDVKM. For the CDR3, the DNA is TGTGCCAGCAGTTTATATGGGACAATAAGGGCCTCCTACGAGCAGTACTTC. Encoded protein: CASSLYGTIRASYEQYF.

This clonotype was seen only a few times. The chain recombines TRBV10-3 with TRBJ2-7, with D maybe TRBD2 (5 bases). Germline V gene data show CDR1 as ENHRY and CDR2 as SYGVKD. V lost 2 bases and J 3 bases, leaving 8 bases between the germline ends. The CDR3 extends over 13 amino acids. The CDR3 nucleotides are TGTGCCATCAGTGAGCCTAGCATCTACGAGCAGTACTTC. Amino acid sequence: CAISEPSIYEQYF.

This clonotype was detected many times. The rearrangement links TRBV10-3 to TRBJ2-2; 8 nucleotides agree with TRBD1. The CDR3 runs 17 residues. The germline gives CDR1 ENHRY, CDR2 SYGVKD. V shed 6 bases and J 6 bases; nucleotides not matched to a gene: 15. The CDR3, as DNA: TGTGCCATCAGGAGGGCAGGGGGCGCGAACAGTGCCGGGGAGCTGTTTTTT. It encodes CAIRRAGGANSAGELFF.

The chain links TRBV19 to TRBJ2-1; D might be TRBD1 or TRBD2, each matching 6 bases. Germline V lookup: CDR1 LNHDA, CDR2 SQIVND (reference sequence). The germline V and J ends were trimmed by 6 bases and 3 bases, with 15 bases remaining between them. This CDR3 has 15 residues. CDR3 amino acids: CASSRRGEFYNEQFF. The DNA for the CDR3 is TGTGCCAGTAGCCGTAGGGGGGAATTCTACAATGAGCAGTTCTTC.

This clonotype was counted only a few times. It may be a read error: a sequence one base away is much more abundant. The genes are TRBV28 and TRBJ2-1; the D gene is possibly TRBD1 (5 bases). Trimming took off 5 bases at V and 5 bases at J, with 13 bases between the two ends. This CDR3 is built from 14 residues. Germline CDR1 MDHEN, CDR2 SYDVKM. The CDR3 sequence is CASSLYTGDNEQFF. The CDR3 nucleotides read TGTGCCAGCAGTCTGTACACAGGAGACAATGAGCAGTTCTTC.

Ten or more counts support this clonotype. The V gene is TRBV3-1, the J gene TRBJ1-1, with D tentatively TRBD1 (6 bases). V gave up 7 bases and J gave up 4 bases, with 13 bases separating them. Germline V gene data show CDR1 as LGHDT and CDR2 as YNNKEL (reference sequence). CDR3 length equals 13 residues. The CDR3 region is CASTEGDFTEAFF. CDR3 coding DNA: TGTGCCAGCACCGAGGGGGATTTCACTGAAGCTTTCTTT.

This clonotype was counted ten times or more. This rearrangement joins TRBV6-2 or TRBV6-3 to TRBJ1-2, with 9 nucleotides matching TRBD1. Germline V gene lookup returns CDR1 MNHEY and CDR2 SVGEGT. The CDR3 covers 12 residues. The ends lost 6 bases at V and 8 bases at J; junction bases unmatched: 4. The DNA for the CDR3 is TGTGCCAGCAGGTCGACAGGGGGAGGCTACACCTTC. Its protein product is CASRSTGGGYTF.

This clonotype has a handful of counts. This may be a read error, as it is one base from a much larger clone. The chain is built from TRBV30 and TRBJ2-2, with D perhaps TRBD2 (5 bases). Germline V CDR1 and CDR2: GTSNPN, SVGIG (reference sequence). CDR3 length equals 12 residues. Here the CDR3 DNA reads TGTGCCGGCTGGCGGAACACCGGGGAGCTGATTTTT. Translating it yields CAGWRNTGELIF.

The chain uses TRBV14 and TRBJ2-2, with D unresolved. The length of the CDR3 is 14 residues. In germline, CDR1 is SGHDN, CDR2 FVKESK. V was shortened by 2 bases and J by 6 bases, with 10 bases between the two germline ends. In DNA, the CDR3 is TGTGCCAGCAGCCAATTTCCGGCCTCCGGGGAGCTGTTTTTT. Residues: CASSQFPASGELFF. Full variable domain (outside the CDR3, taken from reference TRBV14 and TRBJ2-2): EAGVTQFPSHSVIEKGQTVTLRCDPISGHDNLYWYRRVMGKEIKFLLHFVKESKQDESGMPNNRFLAERTGGTYSTLKVQPAELEDSGVYFCASSQFPASGELFFGEGSRLTVL.

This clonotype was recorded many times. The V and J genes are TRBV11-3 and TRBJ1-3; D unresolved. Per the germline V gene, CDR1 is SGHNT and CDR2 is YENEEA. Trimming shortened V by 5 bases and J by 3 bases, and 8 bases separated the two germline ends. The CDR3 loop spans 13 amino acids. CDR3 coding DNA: TGTGCCAGCAGCCAAGGTGTTGGAAACACCATATATTTT. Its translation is CASSQGVGNTIYF. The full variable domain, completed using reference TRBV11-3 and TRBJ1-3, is EAGVVQSPRYKIIEKKQPVAFWCNPISGHNTLYWYLQNLGQGPELLIRYENEEAVDDSQLPKDRFSAERLKGVDSTLKIQPAELGDSAVYLCASSQGVGNTIYFGEGSWLTVV.

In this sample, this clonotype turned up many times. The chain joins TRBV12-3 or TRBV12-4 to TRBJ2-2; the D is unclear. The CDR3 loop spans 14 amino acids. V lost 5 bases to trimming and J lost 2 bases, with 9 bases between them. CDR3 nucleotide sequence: TGTGCCAGCAGTGACTGGCTCAACACCGGGGAGCTGTTTTTT. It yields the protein CASSDWLNTGELFF.

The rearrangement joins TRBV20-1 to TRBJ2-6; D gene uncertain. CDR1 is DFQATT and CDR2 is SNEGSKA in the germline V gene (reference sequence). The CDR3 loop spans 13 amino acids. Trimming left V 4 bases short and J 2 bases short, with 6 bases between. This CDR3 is CSAKTTGANVLTF. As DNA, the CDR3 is TGCAGTGCTAAAACGACTGGGGCCAACGTCCTGACTTTC.

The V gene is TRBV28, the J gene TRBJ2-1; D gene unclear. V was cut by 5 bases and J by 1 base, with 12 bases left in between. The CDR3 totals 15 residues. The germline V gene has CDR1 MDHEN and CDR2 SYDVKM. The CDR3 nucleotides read TGTGCCAGCAGTCAGTTCACTTCGTCCTACAATGAGCAGTTCTTC. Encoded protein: CASSQFTSSYNEQFF.

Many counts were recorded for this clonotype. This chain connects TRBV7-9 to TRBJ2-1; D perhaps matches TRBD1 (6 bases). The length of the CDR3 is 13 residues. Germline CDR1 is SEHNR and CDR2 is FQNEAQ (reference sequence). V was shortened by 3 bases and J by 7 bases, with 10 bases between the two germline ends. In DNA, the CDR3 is TGTGCCAGCAGCTTCGGACAGCCGAATGAGCAGTTCTTC. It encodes CASSFGQPNEQFF.

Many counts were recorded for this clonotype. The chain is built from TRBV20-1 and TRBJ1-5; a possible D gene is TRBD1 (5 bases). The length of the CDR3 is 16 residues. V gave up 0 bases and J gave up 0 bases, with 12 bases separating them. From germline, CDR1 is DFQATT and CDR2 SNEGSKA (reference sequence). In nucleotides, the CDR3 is TGCAGTGCTAGAGATCTCGAGGGGAATAGCAATCAGCCCCAGCATTTT. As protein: CSARDLEGNSNQPQHF.

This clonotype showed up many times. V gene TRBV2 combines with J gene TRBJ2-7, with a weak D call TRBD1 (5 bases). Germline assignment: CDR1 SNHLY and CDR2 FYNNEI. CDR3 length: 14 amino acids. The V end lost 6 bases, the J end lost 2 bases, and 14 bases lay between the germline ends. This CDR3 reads CASRFPGNPYEQYF. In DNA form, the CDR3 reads TGTGCCAGCAGATTCCCAGGGAACCCCTACGAGCAGTACTTC.

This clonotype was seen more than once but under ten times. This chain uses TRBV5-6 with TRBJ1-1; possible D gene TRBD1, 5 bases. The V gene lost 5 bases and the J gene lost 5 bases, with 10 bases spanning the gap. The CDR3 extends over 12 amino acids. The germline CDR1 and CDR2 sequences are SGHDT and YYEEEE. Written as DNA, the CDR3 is TGTGCCAGCAGGGGGGGAAAGACTGAAGCTTTCTTT. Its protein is CASRGGKTEAFF. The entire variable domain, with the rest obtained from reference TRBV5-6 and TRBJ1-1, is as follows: DAGVTQSPTHLIKTRGQQVTLRCSPKSGHDTVSWYQQALGQGPQFIFQYYEEEERQRGNFPDRFSGHQFPNYSSELNVNALLLGDSALYLCASRGGKTEAFFGQGTRLTVV.

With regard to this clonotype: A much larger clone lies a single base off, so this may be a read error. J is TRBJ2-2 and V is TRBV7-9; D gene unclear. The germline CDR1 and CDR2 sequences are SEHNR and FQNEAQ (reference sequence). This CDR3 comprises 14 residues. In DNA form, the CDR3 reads TGTGCCGGCAGCCCGGCCTTGAACACCGGGGAGCTGTTTTTT. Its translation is CAGSPALNTGELFF.

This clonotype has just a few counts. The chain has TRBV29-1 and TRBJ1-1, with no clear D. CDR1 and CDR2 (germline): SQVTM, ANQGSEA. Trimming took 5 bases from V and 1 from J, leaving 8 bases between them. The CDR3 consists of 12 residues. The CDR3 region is CSVQTPNTEAFF. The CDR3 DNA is TGCAGCGTTCAGACCCCGAACACTGAAGCTTTCTTT.

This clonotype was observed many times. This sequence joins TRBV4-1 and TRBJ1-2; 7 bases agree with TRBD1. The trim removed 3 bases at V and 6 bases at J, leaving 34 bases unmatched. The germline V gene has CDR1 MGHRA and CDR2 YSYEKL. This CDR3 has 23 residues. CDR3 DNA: TGCGCCAGCAGCCACATACACCAGGAAAGTCGGAGGACATTGTGGGGACAGTCGGATGGCTACACCTTC. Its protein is CASSHIHQESRRTLWGQSDGYTF.

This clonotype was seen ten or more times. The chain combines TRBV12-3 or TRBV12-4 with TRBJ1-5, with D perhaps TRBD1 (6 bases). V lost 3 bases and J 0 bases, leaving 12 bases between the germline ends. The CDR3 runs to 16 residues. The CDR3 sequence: CASSFRRGSSNQPQHF. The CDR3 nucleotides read TGTGCCAGCAGTTTCCGCAGGGGCAGTAGCAATCAGCCCCAGCATTTT.

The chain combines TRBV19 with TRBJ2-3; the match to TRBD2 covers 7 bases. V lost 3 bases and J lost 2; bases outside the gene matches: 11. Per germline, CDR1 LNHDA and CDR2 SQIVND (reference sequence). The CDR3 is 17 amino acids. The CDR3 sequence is CASSISLAPSPTDTQYF. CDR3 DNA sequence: TGTGCCAGTAGTATTTCACTAGCGCCAAGCCCCACAGATACGCAGTATTTT.

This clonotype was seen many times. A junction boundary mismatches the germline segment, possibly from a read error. CDR3 region: CAWSRQGHQPQHF. CDR3 DNA: TGTGCTTGGAGTAGGCAGGGCCATCAGCCCCAGCATTTT. The genes are TRBV30 and TRBJ1-5; maybe TRBD1 (5 bases). The CDR3 has 13 amino acids. CDR1 and CDR2 from the germline V gene are GTSNPN and SVGIG (reference sequence).

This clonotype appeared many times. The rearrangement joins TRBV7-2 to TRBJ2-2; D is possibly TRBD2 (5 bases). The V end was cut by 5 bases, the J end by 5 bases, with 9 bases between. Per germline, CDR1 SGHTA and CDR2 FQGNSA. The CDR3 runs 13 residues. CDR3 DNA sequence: TGTGCCAGCAGCCACGGAGGTACCGGGGAGCTGTTTTTT. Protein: CASSHGGTGELFF.

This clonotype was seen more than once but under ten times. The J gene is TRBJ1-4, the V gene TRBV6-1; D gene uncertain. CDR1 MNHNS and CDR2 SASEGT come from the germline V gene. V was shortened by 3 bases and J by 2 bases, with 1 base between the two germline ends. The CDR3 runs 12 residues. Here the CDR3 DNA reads TGTGCCAGCAGTGACACTAATGAAAAACTGTTTTTT. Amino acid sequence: CASSDTNEKLFF.

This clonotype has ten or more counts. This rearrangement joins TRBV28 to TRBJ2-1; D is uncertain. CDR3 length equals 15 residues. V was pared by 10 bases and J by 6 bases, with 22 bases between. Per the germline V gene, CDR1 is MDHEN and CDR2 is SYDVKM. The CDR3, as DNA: TGTGCCACACTCCGGAAAAGTAACCGTCCCAATGAGCAGTTCTTC. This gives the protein CATLRKSNRPNEQFF. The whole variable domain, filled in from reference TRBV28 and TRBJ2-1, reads DVKVTQSSRYLVKRTGEKVFLECVQDMDHENMFWYRQDPGLGLRLIYFSYDVKMKEKGDIPEGYSVSREKKERFSLILESASTNQTSMYLCATLRKSNRPNEQFFGPGTRLTVL.

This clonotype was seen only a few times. CDR3 loop: CASSYLQATGELFF. The CDR3 DNA reads as TGTGCCAGCAGTTACCTACAGGCCACCGGGGAGCTGTTTTTT. The chain joins TRBV6-6 to TRBJ2-2; maybe TRBD1 (5 bases). The CDR3 is made up of 14 amino acids. Trimming shortened V by 2 bases and J by 4 bases, and 8 bases separated the two germline ends. Germline CDR1 MNHNY, CDR2 SVGAGI (reference sequence).

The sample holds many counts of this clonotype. As DNA, the CDR3 is TGTGCCAGCAGCCCGGGGCTAGCGGGAAGCGCGTCCTACGAGCAGTACTTC. Translated: CASSPGLAGSASYEQYF. The J gene is TRBJ2-7, the V gene TRBV5-6; 9 positions agree with TRBD2. CDR1 is SGHDT and CDR2 is YYEEEE in the germline V gene. V shed 4 bases, J shed 1 base, and the junction held 12 bases outside the gene matches. The length of the CDR3 is 17 residues.